This T cell receptor beta chain was identified in a study of blood T cell repertoires in COVID-19. Study as a whole: The samples span acute and convalescent COVID-19 from the United States, Italy and Spain.

Assay: immunoSEQ multiplex PCR; the TCRdb copy retains only in-frame clones and omits some. The table includes approximately 280,000 clones, around nine tenths detected once. The V gene's germline CDR1 is GTSNPN and CDR2 SVGIG (reference sequence). The CDR3 is 13 residues long. Deletions cut 0 bases from V and 1 base from J, with 6 bases between. The TCR comes from a man in his forties or fifties with acute or convalescent COVID-19. Sequences were obtained from peripheral blood. V gene TRBV30 combines with J gene TRBJ1-1; D remains unclear. The CDR3 loop is CAWSVKANTEAFF. The CDR3 bases are TGTGCCTGGAGTGTGAAAGCGAACACTGAAGCTTTCTTT. The complete variable domain, with remaining parts taken from reference TRBV30 and TRBJ1-1, reads SQTIHQWPATLVQPVGSPLSLECTVEGTSNPNLYWYRQAAGRGLQLLFYSVGIGQISSEVPQNLSASRPQDRQFILSSKKLLLSDSGFYLCAWSVKANTEAFFGQGTRLTVV.